These 4 T cell receptor beta chains share one sample of origin, sequenced in a study of cytomegalovirus exposure and HLA in healthy donors (dated by TCRdb to the late 2010s). Libraries were constructed by the immunoSEQ multiplex PCR assay. A mixture of 60 forward primers for TCR Vbeta segments and 13 reverse primers for TCR Jbeta segments was used in the multiplex PCR. TCRdb stores this immuneACCESS table with in-frame sequences only. Part of the clones is absent; in the studies checked, under half of the shortfall reflects unresolved V genes, and no reason is known for the rest. The table for this sample lists 180,000 or so clones; more than 60% of them were counted only once. The ten largest make up about 8% of the sample. The sequenced material came from PBMCs. The source of these receptors is a woman aged 40 to 50 in good health and CMV-seropositive.

The chain combines TRBV5-1 with TRBJ1-1, with 8 bases aligning to TRBD1. Germline CDR1 SGHRS, CDR2 YFSETQ. Trimming at V came to 6 bases and at J to 4 bases, leaving 8 bases not matched to a gene. The CDR3 sequence is 14 residues long. The CDR3 DNA reads as TGCGCCAGCAAAACTCAGGGGGCGGCCACTGAAGCTTTCTTT. Amino acid sequence: CASKTQGAATEAFF.

The rearrangement links TRBV28 to TRBJ2-7; 7 nucleotides agree with TRBD2. Germline values: CDR1 MDHEN, CDR2 SYDVKM. The CDR3 contains 15 residues. V gave up 1 base and J gave up 0 bases; unmatched junction bases: 3. CDR3 nucleotides: TGTGCCAGCAGTTTATCGTCTAGCGGCTCCTACGAGCAGTACTTC. This translates into CASSLSSSGSYEQYF.

This clone appeared a few times. This sequence joins TRBV6-5 and TRBJ2-2; TRBD2 matches at 7 bases. The CDR3 extends over 15 amino acids. The V and J ends lost 6 bases and 0 bases, in that order; junction bases with no gene match: 4. The germline V gene has CDR1 MNHEY and CDR2 SVGAGI. CDR3 amino acids: CASRQSGANTGELFF. CDR3 DNA sequence: TGTGCCAGCAGACAAAGCGGGGCGAACACCGGGGAGCTGTTTTTT.

This chain joins TRBV7-6 and TRBJ2-7; D possibly corresponds to TRBD2 (6 bases). V was cut by 5 bases and J by 2 bases, with 19 bases left in between. Germline CDR1 SGHVS, CDR2 FNYEAQ. The CDR3 has 16 residues. CDR3 region: CASSIGRGPSPYEQYF. In DNA, the CDR3 is TGTGCCAGCAGCATCGGGCGGGGACCCTCCCCCTACGAGCAGTACTTC.